This T cell receptor beta chain appears in the sequencing data of a study of blood T cell repertoires in COVID-19. About the research overall: Sites in the United States, Italy and Spain provided acute and convalescent COVID-19 samples. T cells, B-cell-depleted T cells, or PBMCs supplied cDNA or gDNA.

The V segment lost 4 bases and the J segment 3 bases; nucleotides outside the gene matches: 9. This CDR3 has 15 residues. Germline CDR1 and CDR2: SGHRS and YFSETQ. Original processing methods: Amplification of reference gene primers provided the estimated nucleated cell counts. Method: immunoSEQ multiplex PCR; TCRdb's copy keeps in-frame clones and lacks some. The DNA was the basis for D and trimming; V, J and clone size are from that table. The data contain about 190,000 clones, 70% to 90% of them singletons. The source material was peripheral blood. The chain has TRBV5-1 and TRBJ2-7; 8 nucleotides match TRBD1. This TCR was recovered from a woman at least 80 years old with acute or convalescent COVID-19. CDR3 bases: TGCGCCAGCAGCCGCGGACAGGGAGATATCTACGAGCAGTACTTC. Translation: CASSRGQGDIYEQYF.